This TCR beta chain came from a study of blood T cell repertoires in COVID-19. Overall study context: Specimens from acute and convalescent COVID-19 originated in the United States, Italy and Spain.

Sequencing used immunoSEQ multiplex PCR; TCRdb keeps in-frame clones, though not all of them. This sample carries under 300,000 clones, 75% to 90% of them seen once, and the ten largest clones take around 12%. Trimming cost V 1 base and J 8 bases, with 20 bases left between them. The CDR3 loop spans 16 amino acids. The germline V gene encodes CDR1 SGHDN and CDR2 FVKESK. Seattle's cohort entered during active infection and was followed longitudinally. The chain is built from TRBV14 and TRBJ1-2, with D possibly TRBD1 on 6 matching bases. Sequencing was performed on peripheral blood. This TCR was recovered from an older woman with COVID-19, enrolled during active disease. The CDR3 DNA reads TGTGCCAGCAGCCAAGGGGTTGGCAGGGGCGATTGGGGCTACACCTTC. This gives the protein CASSQGVGRGDWGYTF.